A single T cell receptor (beta chain) is shown here with its context. The specificity of this receptor is unknown. No clone much larger than this one lies a single base away; base qualities are absent. One collaborating source in Seattle enrolled patients while the patients were actively infected and followed the patients over time throughout the course of disease. Collaborating institutions collected whole blood in K2EDTA tubes following their own protocols. For TCRbeta analysis, collaborators shipped samples in one of three forms: frozen whole blood, isolated PBMCs, or DNA extracted from either of those sample types. The sample is drawn from a study of blood T cell repertoires in COVID-19 (dated by TCRdb to between 2020 and 2021). About the full investigation: Collaborator samples came from the United States, Italy and Spain and covered acute and convalescent phases of COVID-19. The material from the prospective study consisted of cDNA or gDNA derived from T cells, B-cell-depleted T cells, or PBMCs. Subjects who had been exposed to COVID-19, were actively infected with it, or had recovered from it provided the deeply sampled blood TCRbeta repertoires that made up the dataset. The repertoires were made available in a free public database intended to serve as a resource for research on the immune response to SARS-CoV-2. Samples were obtained from the ongoing ImmuneRACE study (first 160 participants) and from approximately 1,200 subjects provided by 6 global collaborators. Nearly every sample came with metadata listing a de-identified subject ID, COVID-19 status, age in years and sex. Where available, HLA class I and class II types were taken from metadata supplied by the sample provider and were not determined by assay-based typing. Broader findings and caveats from the paper: How much clinical and demographic metadata was included differed by source and by participant, and the metadata was provided uncurated.

The immunoSEQ Assay, a bias-controlled multiplex PCR, was used to amplify TCRbeta CDR3 regions from genomic DNA. The authors processed their data as follows. The number of nucleated cells in each sample was estimated by amplification of reference gene primers within the assay. To quantify the absolute abundance of each unique TCRbeta CDR3 rearrangement, sequence reads were collapsed and filtered. For each sample, productive Simpson clonality was calculated as the square root of Simpson's diversity index over productive rearrangements. Imported from immuneACCESS, the table was reduced by TCRdb to in-frame sequences with V and J called. These copies leave out some clones; in studies compared against another copy, an unresolved V gene accounts for under half, and the cause of the remainder is not known. V and J calls and clone size are as listed in that table; D and trimming were resolved from the DNA. In all, the sample holds roughly 300,000 clones, and approximately 92% of those were seen once. The ten largest clones take up roughly 6.8% of the sample.

This TCR came from a woman between 25 and 40 years old with COVID-19, enrolled during active disease. The sample was peripheral blood.

The bases are TGTGCCAGCAGTTACCCTCGACAGAGCTCCTCTGGAAACACCATATATTTT. The encoded protein is CASSYPRQSSSGNTIYF. The chain joins TRBV27 to TRBJ1-3; the D gene is possibly TRBD1, with 5 bases matching. CDR1 and CDR2 (MNHEY, SMNVEV) derive from the germline V gene (reference sequence). CDR3 length: 17 amino acids, cysteine to phenylalanine. Just the 51-base CDR3 DNA is kept, in frame starting at base 1. Trimming removed 4 bases from V and 0 bases from J, leaving 16 bases between the germline ends.